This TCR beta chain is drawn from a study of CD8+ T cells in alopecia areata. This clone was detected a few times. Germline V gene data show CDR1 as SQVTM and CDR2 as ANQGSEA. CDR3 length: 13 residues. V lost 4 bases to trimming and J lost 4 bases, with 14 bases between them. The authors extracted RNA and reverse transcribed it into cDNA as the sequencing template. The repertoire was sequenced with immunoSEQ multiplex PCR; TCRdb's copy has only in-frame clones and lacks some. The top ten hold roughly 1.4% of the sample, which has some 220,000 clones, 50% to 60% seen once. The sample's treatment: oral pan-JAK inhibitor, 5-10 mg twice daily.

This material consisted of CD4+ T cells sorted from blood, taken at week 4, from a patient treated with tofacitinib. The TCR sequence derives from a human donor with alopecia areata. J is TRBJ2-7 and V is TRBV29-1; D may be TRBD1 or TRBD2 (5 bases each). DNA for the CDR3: TGCAGCGTTGCACAGGTTGAGGGTTACGAGCAGTACTTC. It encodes CSVAQVEGYEQYF.